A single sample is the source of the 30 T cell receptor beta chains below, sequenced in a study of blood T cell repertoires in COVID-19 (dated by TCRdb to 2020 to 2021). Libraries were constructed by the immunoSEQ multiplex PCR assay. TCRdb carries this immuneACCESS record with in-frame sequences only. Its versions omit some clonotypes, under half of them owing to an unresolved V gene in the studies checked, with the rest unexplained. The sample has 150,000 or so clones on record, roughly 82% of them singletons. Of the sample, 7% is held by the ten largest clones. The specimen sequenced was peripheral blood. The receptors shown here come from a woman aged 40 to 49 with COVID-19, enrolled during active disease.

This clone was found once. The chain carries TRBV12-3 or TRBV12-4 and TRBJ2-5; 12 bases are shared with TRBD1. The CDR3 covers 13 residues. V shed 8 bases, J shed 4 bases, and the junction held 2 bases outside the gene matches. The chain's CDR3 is CASRGQGAETQYF. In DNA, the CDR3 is TGTGCCAGCCGGGGACAGGGGGCAGAGACCCAGTACTTC.

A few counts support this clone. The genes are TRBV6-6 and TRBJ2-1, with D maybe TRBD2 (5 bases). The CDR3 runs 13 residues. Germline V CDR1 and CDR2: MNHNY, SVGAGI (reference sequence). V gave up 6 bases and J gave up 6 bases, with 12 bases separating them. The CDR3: CASSLGRANEQFF. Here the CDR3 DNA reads TGTGCCAGCAGCCTGGGGAGAGCCAATGAGCAGTTCTTC.

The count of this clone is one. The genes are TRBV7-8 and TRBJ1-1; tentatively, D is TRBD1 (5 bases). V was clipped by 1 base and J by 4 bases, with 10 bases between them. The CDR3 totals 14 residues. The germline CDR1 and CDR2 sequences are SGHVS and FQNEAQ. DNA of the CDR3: TGTGCCAGCAGCTTAGGGGGCAGTTTCACTGAAGCTTTCTTT. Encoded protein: CASSLGGSFTEAFF.

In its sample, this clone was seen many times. The DNA for the CDR3 is TGTGCCAGCAGCCCCATGAAGGGGGCCTACGAGCAGTACGTC. It is translated as CASSPMKGAYEQYV. This chain uses TRBV5-6 with TRBJ2-7; a weak D match, TRBD1 (6 bases). Trimming took 4 bases from V and 2 from J, leaving 13 bases between them. The CDR3 extends over 14 amino acids. Germline V gene data show CDR1 as SGHDT and CDR2 as YYEEEE.

CDR3 DNA: TGTGCCAGCAGTGGTAGCGGGCTGGGGACCCAGTACTTC. Protein sequence: CASSGSGLGTQYF. The chain uses TRBV2 and TRBJ2-5, with 7 bases that match TRBD2. The CDR3 contains 13 residues. Looked up from germline, CDR1 is SNHLY and CDR2 is FYNNEI. The ends lost 4 bases at V and 7 bases at J; junction bases unmatched: 6.

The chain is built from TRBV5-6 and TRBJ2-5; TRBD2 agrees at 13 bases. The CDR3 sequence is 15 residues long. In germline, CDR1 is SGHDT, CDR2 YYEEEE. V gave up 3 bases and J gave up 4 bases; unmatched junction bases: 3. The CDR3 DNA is TGTGCCAGCAGCTCGGGACTAGCGGGAATAGAGACCCAGTACTTC. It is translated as CASSSGLAGIETQYF.

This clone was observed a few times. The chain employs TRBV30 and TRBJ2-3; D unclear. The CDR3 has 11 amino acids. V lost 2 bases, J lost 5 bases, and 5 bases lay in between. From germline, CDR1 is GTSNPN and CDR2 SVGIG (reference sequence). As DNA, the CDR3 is TGTGCCTGGAGTCTACGAGATACGCAGTATTTT. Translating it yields CAWSLRDTQYF.

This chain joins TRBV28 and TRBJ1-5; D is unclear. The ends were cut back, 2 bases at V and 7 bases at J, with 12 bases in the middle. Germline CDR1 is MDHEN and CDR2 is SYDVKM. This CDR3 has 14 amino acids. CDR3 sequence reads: CASSLMSSLQPQHF. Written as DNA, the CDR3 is TGTGCCAGCAGTTTAATGAGTAGTCTCCAGCCCCAGCATTTT.

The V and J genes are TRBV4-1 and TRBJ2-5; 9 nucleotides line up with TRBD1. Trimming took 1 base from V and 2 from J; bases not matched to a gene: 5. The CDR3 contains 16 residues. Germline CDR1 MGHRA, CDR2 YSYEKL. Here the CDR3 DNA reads TGCGCCAGCAGCCAAGTCTCCGGGACAGGGCAAGAGACCCAGTACTTC. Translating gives CASSQVSGTGQETQYF.

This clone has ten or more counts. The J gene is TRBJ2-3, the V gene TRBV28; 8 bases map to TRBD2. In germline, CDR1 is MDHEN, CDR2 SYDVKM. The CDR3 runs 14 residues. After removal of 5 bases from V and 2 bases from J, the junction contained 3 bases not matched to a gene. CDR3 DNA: TGTGCCAGCAGTCCACTAGCGGCCACAGATACGCAGTATTTT. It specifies CASSPLAATDTQYF. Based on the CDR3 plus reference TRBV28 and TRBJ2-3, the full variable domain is DVKVTQSSRYLVKRTGEKVFLECVQDMDHENMFWYRQDPGLGLRLIYFSYDVKMKEKGDIPEGYSVSREKKERFSLILESASTNQTSMYLCASSPLAATDTQYFGPGTRLTVL.

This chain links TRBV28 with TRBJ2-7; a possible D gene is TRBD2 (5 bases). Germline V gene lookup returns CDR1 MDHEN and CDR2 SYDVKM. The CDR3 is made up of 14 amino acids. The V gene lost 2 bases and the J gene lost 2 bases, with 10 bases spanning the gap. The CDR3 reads CASSLRSGPYEQYF. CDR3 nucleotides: TGTGCCAGCAGTTTAAGAAGCGGCCCCTACGAGCAGTACTTC.

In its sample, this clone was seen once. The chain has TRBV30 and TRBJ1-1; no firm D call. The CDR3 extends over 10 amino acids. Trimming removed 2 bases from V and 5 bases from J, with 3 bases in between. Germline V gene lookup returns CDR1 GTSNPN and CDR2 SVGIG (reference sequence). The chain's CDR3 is CAWSQTEAFF. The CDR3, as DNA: TGTGCCTGGAGTCAGACTGAAGCTTTCTTT.

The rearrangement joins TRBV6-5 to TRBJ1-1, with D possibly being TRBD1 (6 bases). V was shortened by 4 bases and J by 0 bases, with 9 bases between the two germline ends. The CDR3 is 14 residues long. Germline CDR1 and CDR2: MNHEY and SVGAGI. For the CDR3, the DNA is TGTGCCAGCAGTTTCGGGACACTGAACACTGAAGCTTTCTTT. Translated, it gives CASSFGTLNTEAFF.

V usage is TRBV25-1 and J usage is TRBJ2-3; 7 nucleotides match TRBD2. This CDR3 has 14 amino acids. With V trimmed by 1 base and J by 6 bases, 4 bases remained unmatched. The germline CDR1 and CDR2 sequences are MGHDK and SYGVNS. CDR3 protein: CASSEFSGGDTQYF. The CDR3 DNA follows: TGTGCCAGCAGTGAATTTTCGGGGGGTGATACGCAGTATTTT. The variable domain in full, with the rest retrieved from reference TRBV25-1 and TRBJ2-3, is EADIYQTPRYLVIGTGKKITLECSQTMGHDKMYWYQQDPGMELHLIHYSYGVNSTEKGDLSSESTVSRIRTEHFPLTLESARPSHTSQYLCASSEFSGGDTQYFGPGTRLTVL.

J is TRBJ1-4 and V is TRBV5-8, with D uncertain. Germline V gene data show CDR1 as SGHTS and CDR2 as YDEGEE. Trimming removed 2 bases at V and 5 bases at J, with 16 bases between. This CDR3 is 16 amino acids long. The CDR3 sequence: CASSFRDRERNEKLFF. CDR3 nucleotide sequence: TGTGCCAGCAGCTTTAGGGATCGAGAGCGGAATGAAAAACTGTTTTTT.

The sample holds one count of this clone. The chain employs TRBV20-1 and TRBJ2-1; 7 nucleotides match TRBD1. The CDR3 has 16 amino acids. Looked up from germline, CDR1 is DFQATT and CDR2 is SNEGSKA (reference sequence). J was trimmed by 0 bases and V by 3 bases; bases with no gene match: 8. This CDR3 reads CSASGVQGTSYNEQFF. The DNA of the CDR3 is TGCAGTGCTAGTGGGGTACAGGGGACCTCCTACAATGAGCAGTTCTTC.

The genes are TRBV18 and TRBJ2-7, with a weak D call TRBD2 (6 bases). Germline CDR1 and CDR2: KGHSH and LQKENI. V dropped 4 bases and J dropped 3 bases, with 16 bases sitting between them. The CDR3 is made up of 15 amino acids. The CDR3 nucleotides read TGTGCCAGCTCACTTGATACGGGAGTGGACTACGAGCAGTACTTC. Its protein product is CASSLDTGVDYEQYF.

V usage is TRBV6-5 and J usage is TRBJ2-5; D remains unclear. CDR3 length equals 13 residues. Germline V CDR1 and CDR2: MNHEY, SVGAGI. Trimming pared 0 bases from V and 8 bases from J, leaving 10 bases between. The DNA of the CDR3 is TGTGCCAGCAGTTACTCGGCCTTTGTAACCCAGTACTTC. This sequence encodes CASSYSAFVTQYF.

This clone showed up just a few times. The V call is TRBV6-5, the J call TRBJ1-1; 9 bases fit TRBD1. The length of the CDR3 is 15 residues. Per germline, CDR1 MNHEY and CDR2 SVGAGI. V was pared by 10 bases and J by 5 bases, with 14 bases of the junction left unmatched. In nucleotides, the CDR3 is TGTGCCACTGCCGGGACACAGGGGGCTGGAACTGAAGCTTTCTTT. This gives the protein CATAGTQGAGTEAFF.

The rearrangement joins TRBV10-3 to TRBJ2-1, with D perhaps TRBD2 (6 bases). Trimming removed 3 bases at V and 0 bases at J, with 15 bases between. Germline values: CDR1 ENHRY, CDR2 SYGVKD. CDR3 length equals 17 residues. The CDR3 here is CAISDSTGTHSYNEQFF. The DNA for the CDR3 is TGTGCCATCAGTGACTCCACCGGGACTCACTCCTACAATGAGCAGTTCTTC.

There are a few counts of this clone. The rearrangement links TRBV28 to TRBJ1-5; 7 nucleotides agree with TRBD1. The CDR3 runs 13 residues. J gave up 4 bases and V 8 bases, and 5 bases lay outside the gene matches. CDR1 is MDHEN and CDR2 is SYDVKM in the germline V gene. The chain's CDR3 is CASQQGWNQPQHF. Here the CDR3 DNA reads TGTGCCAGCCAACAGGGGTGGAATCAGCCCCAGCATTTT.

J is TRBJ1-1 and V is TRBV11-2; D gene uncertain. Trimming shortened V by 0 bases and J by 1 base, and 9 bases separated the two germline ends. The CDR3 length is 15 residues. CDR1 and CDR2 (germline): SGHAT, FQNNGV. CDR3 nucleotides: TGTGCCAGCAGCTTAGAGTCGAGACAGAACACTGAAGCTTTCTTT. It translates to CASSLESRQNTEAFF.

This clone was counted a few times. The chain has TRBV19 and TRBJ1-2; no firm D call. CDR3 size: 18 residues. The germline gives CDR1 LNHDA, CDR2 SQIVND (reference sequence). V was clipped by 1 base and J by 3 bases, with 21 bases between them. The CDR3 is CASSIVLGAQQSYYGYTF. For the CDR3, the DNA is TGTGCCAGTAGTATAGTCCTCGGAGCCCAGCAGAGTTACTATGGCTACACCTTC.

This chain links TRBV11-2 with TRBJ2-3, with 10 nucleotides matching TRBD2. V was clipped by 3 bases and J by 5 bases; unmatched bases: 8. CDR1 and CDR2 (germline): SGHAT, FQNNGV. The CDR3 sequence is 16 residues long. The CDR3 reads CASSFSQRGGLDTQYF. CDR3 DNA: TGTGCCAGCAGCTTTTCGCAGCGGGGGGGCCTAGATACGCAGTATTTT.

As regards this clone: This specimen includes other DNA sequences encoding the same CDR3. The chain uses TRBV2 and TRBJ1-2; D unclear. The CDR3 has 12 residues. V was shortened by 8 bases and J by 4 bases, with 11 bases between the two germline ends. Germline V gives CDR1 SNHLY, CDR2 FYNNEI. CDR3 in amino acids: CASGRGFYGYTF. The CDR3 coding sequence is TGTGCCAGCGGCCGGGGTTTCTATGGCTACACCTTC. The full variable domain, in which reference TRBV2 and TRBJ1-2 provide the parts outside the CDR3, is EPEVTQTPSHQVTQMGQEVILRCVPISNHLYFYWYRQILGQKVEFLVSFYNNEISEKSEIFDDQFSVERPDGSNFTLKIRSTKLEDSAMYFCASGRGFYGYTFGSGTRLTVV.

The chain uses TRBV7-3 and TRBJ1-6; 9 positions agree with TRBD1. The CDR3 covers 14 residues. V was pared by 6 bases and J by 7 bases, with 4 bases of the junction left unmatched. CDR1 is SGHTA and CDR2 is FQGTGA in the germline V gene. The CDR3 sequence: CASSPTGGNSPLHF. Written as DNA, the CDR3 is TGTGCCAGCAGTCCAACAGGGGGCAATTCACCCCTCCACTTT.

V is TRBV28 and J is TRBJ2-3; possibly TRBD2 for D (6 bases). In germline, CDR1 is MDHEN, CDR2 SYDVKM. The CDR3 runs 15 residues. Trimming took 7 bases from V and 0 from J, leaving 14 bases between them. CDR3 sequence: CASILSGSSTDTQYF. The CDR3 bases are TGTGCCAGCATCCTTAGCGGCTCTAGCACAGATACGCAGTATTTT.

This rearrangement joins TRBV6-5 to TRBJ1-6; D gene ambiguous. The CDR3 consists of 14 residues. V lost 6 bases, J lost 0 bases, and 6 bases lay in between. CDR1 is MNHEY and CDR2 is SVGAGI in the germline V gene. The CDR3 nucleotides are TGTGCCAGCAGACTGAACTCCTATAATTCACCCCTCCACTTT. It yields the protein CASRLNSYNSPLHF.

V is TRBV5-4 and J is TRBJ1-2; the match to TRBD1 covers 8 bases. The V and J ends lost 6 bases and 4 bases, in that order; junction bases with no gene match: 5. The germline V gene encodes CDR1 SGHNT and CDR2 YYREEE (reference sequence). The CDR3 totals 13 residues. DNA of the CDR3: TGTGCCAGCACTACCGGGACAGGCTATGGCTACACCTTC. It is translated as CASTTGTGYGYTF.

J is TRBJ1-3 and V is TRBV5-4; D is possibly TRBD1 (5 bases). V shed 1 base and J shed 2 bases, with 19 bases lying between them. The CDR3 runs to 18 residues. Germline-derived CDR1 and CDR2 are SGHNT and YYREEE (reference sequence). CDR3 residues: CASSLMGGRGIAGNTIYF. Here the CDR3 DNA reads TGTGCCAGCAGCTTGATGGGGGGAAGAGGCATAGCTGGAAACACCATATATTTT.